These T cell receptor beta chains were read from a single sample in a study of tumor-infiltrating lymphocytes in oesophageal squamous cell carcinoma. TCRdb passed the PCR reads through MiXCR, listing each CDR3 protein once. This sample has some 16,000 distinct CDR3 sequences, with around 52% found just once. Sequences were obtained from esophageal tumor tissue. The receptors stem from a male donor with esophageal squamous cell carcinoma. The CDR3 runs from the conserved cysteine through the conserved F or W.

V gene	J gene	CDR3 protein
TRBV5-6	TRBJ2-7	CASSHGQGNPPLHF
TRBV7-2	TRBJ2-5	CASSLVRGGGETQYF
TRBV7-9	TRBJ2-1	CASSLQGGQYNEQFF
TRBV7-6	-	CASSLGDSNEQFF
TRBV7-2	TRBJ2-7	CASSLGGAGGINEQYF
TRBV5-1	TRBJ2-7	CASSLSGSNEQYF
TRBV12-3/TRBV12-4	-	CASSLRASDEQYF
TRBV7-2	-	CASSIAYGKFNEQYF
TRBV7-3	TRBJ2-4	CASSPPGGRKNIQYF
TRBV7-2	TRBJ2-3	CASRMTSGEADTQYF
TRBV6-2/TRBV6-3	TRBJ1-5	CASSYGANQPQHF
TRBV5-8	-	CASSRTGTSGATGETQYF
TRBV7-6	-	CASSFRLAGISTDTQYF
TRBV5-8	-	CASSLGVWTEAFF
TRBV2	TRBJ1-2	CASSDFSGLNYGYTF
TRBV2	-	CASSEYSGLAIETQYF
TRBV10-3	TRBJ2-1	CAIGSLAGGGFF
TRBV12-3/TRBV12-4	TRBJ1-1	CASSLQGGTAEAFF
TRBV20-1	TRBJ2-1	CSAQGLAALYNEQFF
TRBV5-1	TRBJ2-3	CASSLRSRTDTQYF
TRBV11-2	-	CASSLAPLGDGRGSYNEQFF
TRBV25-1	TRBJ1-2	CASSQLGGTYGYTF
TRBV7-9	-	CASSFAANQETQYF
TRBV28	TRBJ2-6	CASTPRLAGEDLRAVLRF
TRBV7-6	TRBJ2-7	CASSLGQGGFWYF
TRBV7-4	TRBJ2-5	CASSLSTGETQYF
TRBV7-9	TRBJ2-3	CASSPGLAGSSTDTQYF
TRBV12-3/TRBV12-4	TRBJ2-7	CASRLHENSYEQYF
TRBV24-1	-	CATSDLRGAEETQYF